The clone carrying this T cell receptor (beta chain) showed up many times. Its cognate antigen is unknown. The sample originates from a study of T cell repertoires in cytomegalovirus infection. Findings and caveats of the study: Clonotypes of TCR beta that were HLA-C-restricted and CMV-specific dominated the ex vivo response.

MiXCR was run by TCRdb on the reads, yielding one entry per CDR3 protein. The sample lists over 200,000 distinct CDR3 sequences, about an eighth occurring once. CDR1 SGHTA and CDR2 FQGNSA come from the germline V gene. There are 17 residues in the CDR3. Trimming removed 3 bases from V and 0 bases from J; junction bases left unmatched: 5. The sequence came from a human donor in good health (CMV status not recorded). Some clones in this sample may be carry-over from other donors' samples. The sample consisted of PBMCs. The chain has TRBV7-2 and TRBJ2-6; the match to TRBD2 covers 7 bases. The CDR3 loop is CASSLTTSLSGANVLTF. The CDR3 nucleotides are TGTGCCAGCAGCTTGACGACTAGCCTCTCTGGGGCCAACGTCCTGACTTTC.